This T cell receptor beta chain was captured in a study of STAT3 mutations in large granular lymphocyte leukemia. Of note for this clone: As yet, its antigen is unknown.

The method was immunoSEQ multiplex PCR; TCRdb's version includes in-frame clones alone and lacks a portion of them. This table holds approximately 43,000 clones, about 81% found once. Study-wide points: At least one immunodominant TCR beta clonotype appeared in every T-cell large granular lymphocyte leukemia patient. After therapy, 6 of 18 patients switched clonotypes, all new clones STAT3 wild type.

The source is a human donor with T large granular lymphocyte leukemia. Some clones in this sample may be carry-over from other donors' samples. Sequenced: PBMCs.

The DNA for the CDR3 is TGTGCCAGCTCTCACACAGGCGTCTCTGGAAACACCATATATTTT. This encodes CASSHTGVSGNTIYF. This sequence joins TRBV18 and TRBJ1-3; TRBD1 might be the D (5 bases). Germline-derived CDR1 and CDR2 are KGHSH and LQKENI. Between the trimmed V and J ends, which lost 6 bases and 0 bases, there was a span of 12 bases. The CDR3 extends over 15 amino acids.